The 12 T cell receptor beta chains reported below all come from one sample, sequenced in a study of blood T cell repertoires in COVID-19. Sequencing was performed with immunoSEQ multiplex PCR; in TCRdb, only in-frame clones are kept and a portion is missing. The sample consists of 140,000 to 150,000 clones, approximately 81% of them appearing once. Sequencing input: peripheral blood. The receptors stem from a human donor in a cohort sampled during active COVID-19.

The chain is built from TRBV19 and TRBJ1-5; TRBD1 aligns across 7 bases. The V segment lost 5 bases and the J segment 6 bases; nucleotides outside the gene matches: 7. This CDR3 contains 14 residues. CDR1 LNHDA and CDR2 SQIVND come from the germline V gene (reference sequence). CDR3 in DNA: TGTGCCAGTAGTCAAAGACAGGGACCTCAGCCCCAGCATTTT. It encodes CASSQRQGPQPQHF. Full variable domain (remainder filled in from reference TRBV19 and TRBJ1-5): DGGITQSPKYLFRKEGQNVTLSCEQNLNHDAMYWYRQDPGQGLRLIYYSQIVNDFQKGDIAEGYSVSREKKESFPLTVTSAQKNPTAFYLCASSQRQGPQPQHFGDGTRLSIL.

The chain uses TRBV19 and TRBJ2-1; no definite D call. The germline V gene has CDR1 LNHDA and CDR2 SQIVND (reference sequence). The V end lost 5 bases, the J end lost 10 bases, and 21 bases lay between the germline ends. This CDR3 region has 15 residues. The chain's CDR3 is CASSGNLGGAGEQFF. The CDR3 coding sequence is TGTGCCAGTAGTGGAAACCTTGGCGGCGCCGGGGAGCAGTTCTTC.

The chain recombines TRBV9 with TRBJ2-2; D remains unclear. V lost 0 bases to trimming and J lost 6 bases, with 6 bases between them. This CDR3 has 13 residues. CDR1 SGDLS and CDR2 YYNGEE come from the germline V gene. CDR3 amino acids: CASSVGEPGELFF. The CDR3 DNA reads TGTGCCAGCAGCGTAGGAGAGCCCGGGGAGCTGTTTTTT.

V is TRBV2 and J is TRBJ1-6; TRBD1 agrees at 7 bases. Trimming cost V 11 bases and J 7 bases; bases outside gene matches: 8. CDR1 is SNHLY, CDR2 FYNNEI, per germline. The length of the CDR3 is 13 residues. CDR3 nucleotides: TGTGCCGGCGGAGGGACAGCAAATTCACCCCTCCACTTT. This sequence encodes CAGGGTANSPLHF.

V and J are TRBV5-1 and TRBJ2-1; 7 bases align to TRBD2. The CDR3 has 16 residues. V was pared by 3 bases and J by 0 bases, with 6 bases of the junction left unmatched. Germline V gene data show CDR1 as SGHRS and CDR2 as YFSETQ. CDR3: CASSSGGPSSYNEQFF. Written as DNA, the CDR3 is TGCGCCAGCAGCTCGGGAGGCCCGAGCTCCTACAATGAGCAGTTCTTC.

The chain has TRBV7-9 and TRBJ1-1, with D unclear. The CDR3 contains 14 residues. Germline loops: CDR1 SEHNR, CDR2 FQNEAQ (reference sequence). The V and J ends lost 2 bases and 1 base respectively, with 8 bases between them. CDR3: CASSLFSQNTEAFF. CDR3 bases: TGTGCCAGCAGCTTATTTTCACAGAACACTGAAGCTTTCTTT.

This chain connects TRBV7-9 to TRBJ1-5, with D hard to call. Between the trimmed V and J ends, which lost 5 bases and 2 bases, there was a span of 10 bases. The germline gives CDR1 SEHNR, CDR2 FQNEAQ (reference sequence). This CDR3 has 14 amino acids. CDR3 residues: CASSGGLGNQPQHF. In DNA form, the CDR3 reads TGTGCCAGCAGCGGTGGGCTTGGCAATCAGCCCCAGCATTTT.

The chain links TRBV2 to TRBJ1-1, with a tentative D call TRBD1 (6 bases). The CDR3 totals 14 residues. V was trimmed by 6 bases and J by 0 bases, leaving 11 bases between them. Looked up from germline, CDR1 is SNHLY and CDR2 is FYNNEI. DNA for the CDR3: TGTGCCAGCAGAGCGGACAGAGTGAACACTGAAGCTTTCTTT. This encodes CASRADRVNTEAFF. Full variable domain (missing parts from reference TRBV2 and TRBJ1-1): EPEVTQTPSHQVTQMGQEVILRCVPISNHLYFYWYRQILGQKVEFLVSFYNNEISEKSEIFDDQFSVERPDGSNFTLKIRSTKLEDSAMYFCASRADRVNTEAFFGQGTRLTVV.

This clone was found once. One junction end disagrees with the germline gene, perhaps due to a read error. The chain is built from TRBV3-1 (or the pseudogene TRBV3-2) and TRBJ2-5, with TRBD2 matching over 8 bases. In germline, CDR1 is LGHDT, CDR2 YNNKEL (reference sequence). The CDR3 length is 14 residues. The CDR3 loop is CASRQGTSQETQYF. The CDR3 nucleotides read TGTGCCAGCAGGCAAGGGACTAGCCAAGAGACCCAGTACTTC.

This chain joins TRBV10-3 and TRBJ2-7, with D perhaps matching TRBD1 (6 bases). In germline, CDR1 is ENHRY, CDR2 SYGVKD. CDR3 length: 13 residues. V was shortened by 8 bases and J by 6 bases, with 17 bases between the two germline ends. In nucleotides, the CDR3 is TGTGCCATCTCCCGGACAGAACAGGGCGAGCAGTACTTC. Protein: CAISRTEQGEQYF.

The CDR3 DNA is TGTGCCAGCAGGACATCAAATTCACCCCTCCACTTT. Translating gives CASRTSNSPLHF. V usage is TRBV6-5 and J usage is TRBJ1-6; D uncertain. The CDR3 is made up of 12 amino acids. CDR1 and CDR2 from the germline V gene are MNHEY and SVGAGI. V gave up 6 bases and J gave up 7 bases, with 7 bases separating them.

The chain couples TRBV3-1 (or the pseudogene TRBV3-2) to TRBJ1-4; 7 bases map to TRBD1. The CDR3 covers 15 residues. V gave up 4 bases and J gave up 3 bases; unmatched junction bases: 5. CDR1 is LGHDT, CDR2 YNNKEL, per germline (reference sequence). CDR3 coding DNA: TGTGCCAGCAGCCCCAGGGGGGCGCCTAATGAAAAACTGTTTTTT. Protein product: CASSPRGAPNEKLFF.